One T cell receptor (beta chain) is described in this entry. The authors ran a second PCR of about 6 to 11 cycles using a sample-barcoded 5' primer and a J-beta primer mix. MiXCR, run by TCRdb on the 5' RACE reads, gives a single entry per CDR3 protein. The sample lists about 1.5 million distinct CDR3 sequences, approximately 42% seen once, with around 4% in the top ten. The record originates from a study of blood T cells in healthy people across ages. This sequence originates from a woman between 18 and 29 years old in good health. The specimen was blood.

CDR3 coding DNA: TGCAGCGTCTCATATAGCGGGGGGTTGGATGAGCAGTTCTTC. It translates to CSVSYSGGLDEQFF. The chain couples TRBV29-1 to TRBJ2-1; 10 positions agree with TRBD2. Losses at the gene ends were 6 bases for V and 8 bases for J; bases not matched to a gene: 10. This CDR3 is 14 amino acids long. Germline-derived CDR1 and CDR2 are SQVTM and ANQGSEA.